The 16 T cell receptor beta chains below all came from one sample that was sequenced in a study of regulatory T cells in long-lasting Graves disease. Sequencing libraries for TCR beta were prepared with iRepertoire HTBI primers and Arm-PCR of CDR3 regions. One entry per CDR3 protein, called by TCRdb with MiXCR from the multiplex PCR reads. Of 540,000 or so distinct CDR3 sequences listed, 13% are singletons. The sample's time point: newly diagnosed GD, antithyroid drugs for less than 3 months. PBMC-extracted RNA yielded the TCR library. The same sample was also used in a study of T cells in Graves' hyperthyroidism and ophthalmopathy.

The sequenced sample was peripheral blood mononuclear cells (PBMCs), obtained at new diagnosis, from a patient treated with antithyroid drugs. Receptors originate from a man aged 25 to 40 with Graves disease.

There are a few counts of this clonotype. A read error may explain this, as a much larger clone is one base away. The chain combines TRBV2 with TRBJ2-1; 9 bases fit TRBD2. The germline CDR1 and CDR2 sequences are SNHLY and FYNNEI. The CDR3 is 16 amino acids. The V gene end was trimmed by 7 bases and the J gene end by 7 bases; junction bases not matched to a gene: 14. The CDR3 nucleotides are TGTGCCAGCAAGGGGGGACTAGCCCCAGGGAGAAATGAGCAGTTCTTC. It encodes CASKGGLAPGRNEQFF.

The chain uses TRBV4-1 and TRBJ1-5, with no clear D. V lost 1 base to trimming and J lost 7 bases, with 14 bases between them. CDR3 length: 15 residues. Germline lookup yields CDR1 MGHRA and CDR2 YSYEKL. As DNA, the CDR3 is TGCGCCAGCAGCCAAGGGGAGCAGTCGTCACAGCCCCAGCATTTT. This codes for CASSQGEQSSQPQHF.

The chain employs TRBV5-1 and TRBJ1-6; unclear D gene. V was cut by 6 bases and J by 4 bases, with 11 bases left in between. Germline assignment: CDR1 SGHRS and CDR2 YFSETQ. The CDR3 spans 14 residues. CDR3 coding DNA: TGCGCCAGCACCTTCAAGGATTATAATTCACCCCTCCACTTT. Its translation is CASTFKDYNSPLHF. The entire variable domain, with the rest obtained from reference TRBV5-1 and TRBJ1-6, is as follows: KAGVTQTPRYLIKTRGQQVTLSCSPISGHRSVSWYQQTPGQGLQFLFEYFSETQRNKGNFPGRFSGRQFSNSRSEMNVSTLELGDSALYLCASTFKDYNSPLHFGNGTRLTVT.

There are many counts of this clonotype. The chain joins TRBV7-2 to TRBJ2-7, with 7 bases lining up with TRBD1. Germline V gene lookup returns CDR1 SGHTA and CDR2 FQGNSA. J was trimmed by 7 bases and V by 1 base; bases with no gene match: 4. This CDR3 region has 13 residues. As DNA, the CDR3 is TGTGCCAGCAGCTTAGGAAGGACAGGAGAGCAGTACTTC. Residues: CASSLGRTGEQYF.

The J gene is TRBJ2-1, the V gene TRBV3-1; D call uncertain. This CDR3 comprises 15 residues. Germline V gives CDR1 LGHDT, CDR2 YNNKEL (reference sequence). Trimming left V 2 bases short and J 0 bases short, with 8 bases between. CDR3 sequence (DNA): TGTGCCAGCAGCCAACCCAGAGACTCCTACAATGAGCAGTTCTTC. Protein: CASSQPRDSYNEQFF.

The chain combines TRBV19 with TRBJ2-4; D call uncertain. This CDR3 has 13 amino acids. Trimming removed 7 bases from V and 6 bases from J, with 13 bases in between. Germline values: CDR1 LNHDA, CDR2 SQIVND (reference sequence). CDR3: CASKQSQGNIQYF. CDR3 DNA sequence: TGTGCCAGTAAGCAGTCACAAGGAAACATTCAGTACTTC. Complete variable domain (other parts from reference TRBV19 and TRBJ2-4): DGGITQSPKYLFRKEGQNVTLSCEQNLNHDAMYWYRQDPGQGLRLIYYSQIVNDFQKGDIAEGYSVSREKKESFPLTVTSAQKNPTAFYLCASKQSQGNIQYFGAGTRLSVL.

This clonotype was counted at least ten times. The chain joins TRBV29-1 to TRBJ2-7, with D perhaps assigned TRBD1 or TRBD2 (6 bases each). The V gene lost 2 bases and the J gene lost 5 bases, with 22 bases spanning the gap. There are 16 residues in the CDR3. From germline, CDR1 is SQVTM and CDR2 ANQGSEA. CDR3 bases: TGCAGCGTTGAAAGCGGAGGGACACGGGGGCTCGACGAGCAGTACTTC. Protein: CSVESGGTRGLDEQYF.

This clonotype was seen at least ten times. The chain couples TRBV5-1 to TRBJ2-7; D not certain. The germline V gene encodes CDR1 SGHRS and CDR2 YFSETQ. The V end was cut by 3 bases, the J end by 0 bases, with 10 bases between. The CDR3 sequence is 14 residues long. DNA for the CDR3: TGCGCCAGCAGCTCCGGGTATTTCTCCTACGAGCAGTACTTC. This encodes CASSSGYFSYEQYF.

This clonotype was counted many times. The genes are TRBV12-3 or TRBV12-4 and TRBJ2-3; a possible D gene is TRBD1 (5 bases). The CDR3 totals 14 residues. Trimming removed 6 bases from V and 4 bases from J, with 14 bases in between. CDR3 sequence reads: CASRTVGYPDTQYF. In DNA form, the CDR3 reads TGTGCCAGCAGGACAGTGGGGTACCCAGATACGCAGTATTTT.

This clonotype turned up a few times. V usage is TRBV14 and J usage is TRBJ2-1, with 10 bases fitting TRBD1. The J call may be wrong; the DNA end is better matched by TRBJ2-5. From germline, CDR1 is SGHDN and CDR2 FVKESK. There are 16 residues in the CDR3. As DNA, the CDR3 is TGTGCCAGCAGCCCCACAGGGACAGGGGTTTCGGAGGCCCAGTACTTC. It yields the protein CASSPTGTGVSEAQYF.

This clonotype was seen repeatedly, ten times or more. This sequence joins TRBV12-3 or TRBV12-4 and TRBJ1-4; no definite D call. CDR3 size: 15 residues. Trimming left V 5 bases short and J 0 bases short, with 10 bases between. The CDR3 region has the DNA TGTGCCAGCAGTGGCCGGCGGGCAACTAATGAAAAACTGTTTTTT. It specifies CASSGRRATNEKLFF.

This clonotype was found many times. V and J are TRBV29-1 and TRBJ2-4; TRBD2 matches 11 bases. V shed 5 bases, J shed 6 bases, and the junction held 3 bases outside the gene matches. This CDR3 contains 13 residues. CDR1 and CDR2 from the germline V gene are SQVTM and ANQGSEA. The CDR3 coding sequence is TGCAGCGTTCATACTAGCGGGAGAAACATTCAGTACTTC. This encodes CSVHTSGRNIQYF.

The rearrangement uses TRBV12-3 or TRBV12-4 and TRBJ2-2; 7 bases are a match to TRBD2. J gave up 3 bases and V 3 bases, and 7 bases lay outside the gene matches. The CDR3 runs to 16 residues. The CDR3 spells CASSFETSLYTGELFF. CDR3 DNA: TGTGCCAGCAGTTTCGAGACTAGCCTCTACACCGGGGAGCTGTTTTTT.

The chain recombines TRBV10-3 with TRBJ1-1; D is ambiguous. V dropped 7 bases and J dropped 5 bases, with 14 bases sitting between them. Germline V gives CDR1 ENHRY, CDR2 SYGVKD. The CDR3 spans 13 residues. The CDR3 here is CAITSQVNTEAFF. The CDR3 DNA sequence: TGTGCCATCACATCGCAGGTTAATACTGAAGCTTTCTTT.

This clonotype has a handful of counts. The rearrangement joins TRBV6-5 to TRBJ2-4; D uncertain. The CDR3 runs to 17 residues. Trimming removed 0 bases at V and 0 bases at J, with 12 bases between. Germline assignment: CDR1 MNHEY and CDR2 SVGAGI. The CDR3 nucleotides are TGTGCCAGCAGTTACTCGACGGCTCCTGTAGCCAAAAACATTCAGTACTTC. It yields the protein CASSYSTAPVAKNIQYF.

Only a few counts were recorded for this clonotype. The chain is built from TRBV6-1 and TRBJ1-5; TRBD1 is a possible D gene (5 bases). The CDR3 has 15 residues. The germline V and J ends were trimmed by 6 bases and 5 bases, with 17 bases remaining between them. CDR1 is MNHNS, CDR2 SASEGT, per germline. Written as DNA, the CDR3 is TGTGCCAGCAGCTCTGCTGGCAGGGATCATCAGCCCCAGCATTTT. It codes for CASSSAGRDHQPQHF.